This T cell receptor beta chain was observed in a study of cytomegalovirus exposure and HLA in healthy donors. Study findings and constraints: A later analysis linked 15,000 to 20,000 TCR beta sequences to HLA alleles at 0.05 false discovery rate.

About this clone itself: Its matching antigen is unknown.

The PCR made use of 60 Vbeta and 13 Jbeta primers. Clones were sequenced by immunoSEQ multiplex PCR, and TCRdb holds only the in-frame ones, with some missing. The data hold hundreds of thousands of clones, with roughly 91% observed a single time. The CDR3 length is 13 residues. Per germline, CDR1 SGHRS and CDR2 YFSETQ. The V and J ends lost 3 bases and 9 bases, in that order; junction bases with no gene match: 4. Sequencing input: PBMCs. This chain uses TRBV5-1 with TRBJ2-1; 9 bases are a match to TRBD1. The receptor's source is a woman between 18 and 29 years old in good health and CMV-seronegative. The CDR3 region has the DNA TGCGCCAGCAGCTCAACAGGGGGCAGTGAGCAGTTCTTC. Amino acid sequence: CASSSTGGSEQFF.